The 22 T cell receptor beta chains given below trace back to one sample, sequenced in a study of shared clonotypes between healthy human individuals. The naive CD8 subset, CD45RO-negative cells positively selected for CCR7, excluded terminally differentiated effector memory CD45RA+ cells. Profiling relied on immunoSEQ multiplex PCR, and the TCRdb table lists in-frame clones only, not all of them. Of hundreds of thousands of clones listed, 90% to 95% are singletons. Specimen: naive CD8+ T cells sorted from blood. The receptors originated from a woman aged 25 to 39 in good health.

V and J are TRBV29-1 and TRBJ2-2, with TRBD1 as a possible D gene (6 bases). CDR3 size: 18 residues. Germline lookup yields CDR1 SQVTM and CDR2 ANQGSEA. Trimming left V 0 bases short and J 4 bases short, with 21 bases between. The CDR3 spells CSVEDNVRGEEVTGELFF. In nucleotides, the CDR3 is TGCAGCGTTGAAGATAATGTCAGGGGAGAGGAGGTCACCGGGGAGCTGTTTTTT.

This chain links TRBV11-2 with TRBJ2-7; D is unclear. The germline gives CDR1 SGHAT, CDR2 FQNNGV. The CDR3 is 12 residues long. Trimming left V 5 bases short and J 4 bases short, with 9 bases between. Here the CDR3 reads CASSGPKYEQYF. The CDR3 nucleotides are TGTGCCAGCAGCGGACCGAAGTACGAGCAGTACTTC.

V gene TRBV5-5 combines with J gene TRBJ1-1; no reliable D call. V dropped 0 bases and J dropped 8 bases, with 8 bases sitting between them. The CDR3 length is 12 residues. Germline V gives CDR1 SGHKS, CDR2 YYEKEE (reference sequence). The DNA for the CDR3 is TGTGCCAGCAGCTTGGACACCCTAGAAGCTTTCTTT. Protein: CASSLDTLEAFF. The full variable domain, in which reference TRBV5-5 and TRBJ1-1 provide the parts outside the CDR3, is DAGVTQSPTHLIKTRGQQVTLRCSPISGHKSVSWYQQVLGQGPQFIFQYYEKEERGRGNFPDRFSARQFPNYSSELNVNALLLGDSALYLCASSLDTLEAFFGQGTRLTVV.

This rearrangement joins TRBV7-9 to TRBJ2-7, with 9 bases aligning to TRBD1. The CDR3 sequence is 14 residues long. The J segment lost 3 bases and the V segment lost 5 bases, leaving 5 bases of the junction unmatched. Germline V gives CDR1 SEHNR, CDR2 FQNEAQ (reference sequence). The CDR3 loop is CASSTNRGLYEQYF. The CDR3 DNA is TGTGCCAGCAGCACTAACAGGGGGCTCTACGAGCAGTACTTC.

This clone was counted a single time. This chain connects TRBV5-1 to TRBJ2-7; D is unresolved. This CDR3 comprises 13 residues. CDR1 and CDR2 (germline): SGHRS, YFSETQ. Trimming took 4 bases from V and 0 from J, leaving 8 bases between them. The CDR3 spells CASSPKSSYEQYF. CDR3 nucleotides: TGCGCCAGCAGCCCGAAAAGCTCCTACGAGCAGTACTTC.

This clone was recorded only once. The chain employs TRBV25-1 and TRBJ1-3; D unresolved. The CDR3 loop spans 13 amino acids. The ends were cut back, 7 bases at V and 8 bases at J, with 15 bases in the middle. Germline-derived CDR1 and CDR2 are MGHDK and SYGVNS. The CDR3 DNA sequence: TGTGCCAGCATGAGTGGTAAGGCAGACACCATATATTTT. It yields the protein CASMSGKADTIYF.

V and J are TRBV9 and TRBJ1-3; TRBD1 matches 7 bases. The V and J ends lost 4 bases and 4 bases, in that order; junction bases with no gene match: 8. The CDR3 is made up of 15 amino acids. Germline loops: CDR1 SGDLS, CDR2 YYNGEE. The CDR3 region is CASSPPPGQGNTIYF. CDR3 sequence (DNA): TGTGCCAGCAGCCCACCCCCGGGACAGGGAAACACCATATATTTT.

This clone has just one count. The chain is built from TRBV27 and TRBJ1-5; 7 bases agree with TRBD1. The germline V gene has CDR1 MNHEY and CDR2 SMNVEV (reference sequence). J gave up 3 bases and V 2 bases, and 4 bases lay outside the gene matches. The CDR3 is 15 amino acids. CDR3: CASSLRQGFNQPQHF. For the CDR3, the DNA is TGTGCCAGCAGTTTAAGACAGGGCTTCAATCAGCCCCAGCATTTT.

Comment on this clone: The identical CDR3 is also encoded by other nucleotide sequences in the sample. This CDR3 reads CAWSTGTGVYEQYF. DNA for the CDR3: TGTGCCTGGAGCACCGGGACAGGTGTGTACGAGCAGTACTTC. V is TRBV30 and J is TRBJ2-7; TRBD1 matches at 8 bases. The CDR3 totals 14 residues. The junction had 8 bases not matched to a gene; V was cut back by 3 bases and J by 4 bases. Germline V gene data show CDR1 as GTSNPN and CDR2 as SVGIG (reference sequence).

Points on this clone: This CDR3 is also generated by other DNA sequences in the sample. V and J are TRBV28 and TRBJ1-2, with 7 bases identical to TRBD1. CDR3 length: 14 amino acids. With 2 bases clipped from V and 4 bases from J, the junction kept 4 bases outside the gene matches. In germline, CDR1 is MDHEN, CDR2 SYDVKM. The CDR3 loop reads CASSLRGGGYGYTF. In DNA form, the CDR3 reads TGTGCCAGCAGTTTACGAGGGGGCGGCTATGGCTACACCTTC.

This clone was detected only once. The chain is built from TRBV28 and TRBJ2-7; 10 nucleotides line up with TRBD2. V trimming: 6 bases; J trimming: 5 bases; junction bases outside the gene matches: 1. Germline loops: CDR1 MDHEN, CDR2 SYDVKM. The CDR3 extends over 12 amino acids. The CDR3 DNA is TGTGCCAGCAGCACTAGCGGGAACGAGCAGTACTTC. Its translation: CASSTSGNEQYF.

The chain combines TRBV6-5 with TRBJ1-4; 8 bases align to TRBD1. V was clipped by 6 bases and J by 6 bases; unmatched bases: 0. The CDR3 contains 12 residues. Germline-derived CDR1 and CDR2 are MNHEY and SVGAGI. The CDR3 region is CASRTGDEKLFF. The CDR3 bases are TGTGCCAGCAGGACAGGGGATGAAAAACTGTTTTTT.

The chain has TRBV9 and TRBJ2-3; a weak D match, TRBD1 (5 bases). Germline loops: CDR1 SGDLS, CDR2 YYNGEE. The CDR3 loop spans 16 amino acids. Trimming pared 1 base from V and 0 bases from J, leaving 12 bases between. CDR3: CASSVYKTASTDTQYF. The CDR3 coding sequence is TGTGCCAGCAGCGTATATAAGACAGCTAGCACAGATACGCAGTATTTT.

The rearrangement uses TRBV28 and TRBJ1-4; 9 bases align to TRBD1. The CDR3 is 14 amino acids. Trimming took 5 bases from V and 8 from J; bases not matched to a gene: 6. CDR1 MDHEN and CDR2 SYDVKM come from the germline V gene. The CDR3: CASSSTGGSEKLFF. The CDR3 coding sequence is TGTGCCAGCAGTAGTACAGGGGGCAGCGAAAAACTGTTTTTT.

J is TRBJ2-6 and V is TRBV5-8; unclear D gene. V was shortened by 4 bases and J by 13 bases, with 9 bases between the two germline ends. This CDR3 comprises 11 residues. CDR1 and CDR2 from the germline V gene are SGHTS and YDEGEE. The CDR3 loop is CASSASVVLTF. The DNA of the CDR3 is TGTGCCAGCAGCGCCTCCGTGGTCCTGACTTTC.

This sequence joins TRBV27 and TRBJ2-7; 9 bases match TRBD1. Germline CDR1 MNHEY, CDR2 SMNVEV (reference sequence). Trimming removed 7 bases from V and 6 bases from J; junction bases left unmatched: 4. This CDR3 is 12 amino acids long. Here the CDR3 DNA reads TGTGCCAGCAAGGGACAGGGAGTCGAGCAGTACTTC. Protein: CASKGQGVEQYF.

The rearrangement joins TRBV4-1 to TRBJ1-5; D is unresolved. The CDR3 is 14 residues long. CDR1 is MGHRA, CDR2 YSYEKL, per germline. The V and J ends lost 3 bases and 0 bases respectively, with 6 bases between them. CDR3 nucleotide sequence: TGCGCCAGCAGCCAGATGGATAGCAATCAGCCCCAGCATTTT. Protein sequence: CASSQMDSNQPQHF.

This clone occurred once. The chain is built from TRBV10-3 and TRBJ2-1; the match to TRBD2 covers 7 bases. CDR1 and CDR2 (germline): ENHRY, SYGVKD. The CDR3 is made up of 14 amino acids. The ends lost 10 bases at V and 4 bases at J; junction bases unmatched: 10. CDR3 nucleotide sequence: TGTGCCACCAGGACTAGTGAGTCTTACAATGAGCAGTTCTTC. It yields the protein CATRTSESYNEQFF.

The chain couples TRBV27 to TRBJ2-7, with 11 bases lining up with TRBD2. The J segment lost 3 bases and the V segment lost 2 bases, leaving 12 bases of the junction unmatched. The CDR3 is 18 amino acids. Germline CDR1 MNHEY, CDR2 SMNVEV (reference sequence). The CDR3 region has the DNA TGTGCCAGCAGTTTACAGTGGGGGGCTAGCGGGAGGATCTACGAGCAGTACTTC. It encodes CASSLQWGASGRIYEQYF.

This clone was observed a single time. The chain has TRBV9 and TRBJ1-1; 10 positions match TRBD1. The CDR3 is 14 residues long. The germline V gene encodes CDR1 SGDLS and CDR2 YYNGEE. V shed 0 bases and J 7 bases; nucleotides not matched to a gene: 3. The CDR3 here is CASSVGDRGLEAFF. The CDR3 nucleotides read TGTGCCAGCAGCGTAGGAGACAGGGGGCTTGAAGCTTTCTTT.

This rearrangement joins TRBV7-9 to TRBJ2-5; no clear D. V lost 1 base and J lost 5, with 8 bases in between. Germline V gives CDR1 SEHNR, CDR2 FQNEAQ (reference sequence). The CDR3 spans 13 residues. In DNA, the CDR3 is TGTGCCAGCAGCTTAGAGGGTTCCGAGACCCAGTACTTC. Its translation is CASSLEGSETQYF. Variable domain in full (rest from reference TRBV7-9 and TRBJ2-5): DTGVSQNPRHKITKRGQNVTFRCDPISEHNRLYWYRQTLGQGPEFLTYFQNEAQLEKSRLLSDRFSAERPKGSFSTLEIQRTEQGDSAMYLCASSLEGSETQYFGPGTRLLVL.

This chain's CDR3 is CASKWVGGDTQYF. DNA for the CDR3: TGTGCCAGCAAATGGGTAGGGGGGGATACGCAGTATTTT. This chain uses TRBV2 with TRBJ2-3; D may match TRBD1 or TRBD2 (6 bases each). CDR1 is SNHLY and CDR2 is FYNNEI in the germline V gene. The V end lost 7 bases, the J end lost 6 bases, and 14 bases lay between the germline ends. The CDR3 consists of 13 residues.